Below, 3 T cell receptor beta chains from the same sample are listed, as sequenced in a study of memory CD4+ T cells and cytomegalovirus serostatus. Single viable CD3+CD4+CD8-CD45RO+ cells were sorted as the memory CD4+ T cells. The method was immunoSEQ multiplex PCR; TCRdb's version includes in-frame clones alone and lacks a portion of them. Of around 50,000 clones listed, roughly 78% were seen once; the top ten hold around 0.94%. Sequencing was carried out using memory CD4+ T cells from blood. All receptors come from an adult in good health and CMV-seronegative.

This chain links TRBV19 with TRBJ2-5; 8 bases are shared with TRBD1. The last part of the DNA fits TRBJ2-7 better; the J call may be wrong. The CDR3 covers 15 residues. The V gene's germline CDR1 is LNHDA and CDR2 SQIVND (reference sequence). CDR3 residues: CASSISGQGAYEQYF. The CDR3 region has the DNA TGTGCCAGTAGTATATCAGGACAGGGTGCCTACGAGCAGTACTTC.

The chain couples TRBV7-2 to TRBJ2-6; no reliable D call. V was clipped by 3 bases and J by 2 bases, with 2 bases between them. Germline V gives CDR1 SGHTA, CDR2 FQGNSA. The CDR3 totals 13 residues. CDR3 sequence: CASSFAGANVLTF. The CDR3 DNA follows: TGTGCCAGCAGCTTCGCTGGGGCCAACGTCCTGACTTTC.

The chain combines TRBV20-1 with TRBJ2-7, with 8 positions matching TRBD1. This CDR3 spans 11 amino acids. V shed 7 bases, J shed 2 bases, and the junction held 1 base outside the gene matches. The germline V gene has CDR1 DFQATT and CDR2 SNEGSKA (reference sequence). The CDR3 DNA reads TGCAGTGGGACAGGGCCCTACGAGCAGTACTTC. Translated, it gives CSGTGPYEQYF.